This TCR beta chain was retrieved from a study of T cells after yellow fever vaccination. Germline CDR1 is SQVTM and CDR2 is ANQGSEA. The V and J ends lost 6 bases and 7 bases respectively, with 15 bases between them. The CDR3 length is 12 residues. In making TCR cDNA, 5'RACE template switching added a universal primer site and UMIs to it. One entry per CDR3 protein results from TCRdb running MiXCR on the 5' RACE reads. The table includes some 240,000 distinct CDR3 sequences, less than 3.5% detected once. Sequenced material: CD4+ T cells sorted from PBMCs, taken 10 days after the yellow fever booster vaccination. The TCR comes from a man younger than 35 who received the YFV17D yellow fever vaccine. The chain recombines TRBV29-1 with TRBJ1-2; D unclear. CDR3 nucleotides: TGCAGCGTCGCCGACATCGGAGGTGGCTACACCTTC. Encoded protein: CSVADIGGGYTF.